The 15 T cell receptor beta chains below come from one sample, sequenced in a study of CD8+ T cells in alopecia areata. Once RNA had been extracted, it was reverse transcribed into cDNA to act as the sequencing template. The repertoire was sequenced with immunoSEQ multiplex PCR; TCRdb's copy has only in-frame clones and lacks some. Of roughly 250,000 clones in the sample, roughly two thirds are singletons; the top ten hold approximately 1.2%. Sequenced here: CD4+ T cells sorted from blood, sampled at week 0. These receptors were obtained from a human donor with alopecia areata.

V gene TRBV30 combines with J gene TRBJ1-1; no clear D. The germline gives CDR1 GTSNPN, CDR2 SVGIG (reference sequence). CDR3 size: 12 residues. V was clipped by 5 bases and J by 1 base, with 8 bases between them. CDR3: CAWGSGNTEAFF. CDR3 DNA sequence: TGTGCCTGGGGCTCGGGGAACACTGAAGCTTTCTTT.

The chain employs TRBV6-5 and TRBJ2-7; weak D call: TRBD1 (5 bases). The CDR3 sequence is 14 residues long. CDR1 and CDR2 from the germline V gene are MNHEY and SVGAGI. Trimming took off 8 bases at V and 0 bases at J, with 14 bases between the two ends. The CDR3 spells CASGPTGSSYEQYF. The CDR3 coding sequence is TGTGCCAGCGGCCCTACAGGCAGCTCCTACGAGCAGTACTTC.

The V call is TRBV19, the J call TRBJ1-6, with D tentatively TRBD1 (5 bases). Trimming removed 11 bases at V and 5 bases at J, with 19 bases between. Germline CDR1 reads LNHDA; CDR2 reads SQIVND (reference sequence). The CDR3 loop spans 15 amino acids. The CDR3 sequence is CAPNTAGTHNSPLHF. CDR3 in DNA: TGTGCCCCTAACACAGCGGGGACTCATAATTCACCCCTCCACTTT.

As regards this clone: The sample contains more than one DNA sequence encoding this CDR3. The rearrangement uses TRBV29-1 and TRBJ2-7; a possible D gene is TRBD2 (6 bases). The V gene's germline CDR1 is SQVTM and CDR2 ANQGSEA. This CDR3 is 14 amino acids long. Between the trimmed V and J ends, which lost 2 bases and 1 base, there was a span of 12 bases. The CDR3 protein is CSVELGRGSYEQYF. The CDR3 nucleotides read TGCAGCGTTGAATTGGGACGGGGGTCCTACGAGCAGTACTTC.

In regard to this clone: At one boundary the junction diverges from the germline segment, which might be a read error. The chain couples TRBV5-6 to TRBJ2-5; D possibly corresponds to TRBD2 (6 bases). This CDR3 contains 14 residues. In germline, CDR1 is SGHDT, CDR2 YYEEEE. The DNA for the CDR3 is TGTGCCAGCACCTTGGGACTCTTCCAAGAGACCCAGTACTTC. The encoded protein is CASTLGLFQETQYF.

This clone came up a few times. The V gene is TRBV4-1, the J gene TRBJ2-2; no definite D call. Trimming shortened V by 5 bases and J by 7 bases, and 11 bases separated the two germline ends. There are 13 residues in the CDR3. Germline V lookup: CDR1 MGHRA, CDR2 YSYEKL. The CDR3 DNA reads TGCGCCAGCAGCGGTGCTGGGATCGGGGAGCTGTTTTTT. As protein: CASSGAGIGELFF.

To note about this clone: The same CDR3 is also encoded by other DNA sequences in this sample. The chain combines TRBV29-1 with TRBJ2-3, with D perhaps matching TRBD2 (5 bases). V lost 3 bases to trimming and J lost 6 bases, with 10 bases between them. The CDR3 is made up of 12 amino acids. The germline V gene has CDR1 SQVTM and CDR2 ANQGSEA. The DNA for the CDR3 is TGCAGCGTTGATGGTGGGGAGGATACGCAGTATTTT. It encodes CSVDGGEDTQYF.

Note on this clone: Different DNA sequences within this sample yield the same CDR3. The chain employs TRBV11-2 and TRBJ2-3; D not resolved. The CDR3 length is 11 residues. Germline CDR1 reads SGHAT; CDR2 reads FQNNGV. The V and J ends lost 5 bases and 4 bases respectively, with 4 bases between them. For the CDR3, the DNA is TGTGCCAGCAGCCTAGCAGATACGCAGTATTTT. Translation gives CASSLADTQYF. Full variable domain (rest looked up from reference TRBV11-2 and TRBJ2-3): EAGVAQSPRYKIIEKRQSVAFWCNPISGHATLYWYQQILGQGPKLLIQFQNNGVVDDSQLPKDRFSAERLKGVDSTLKIQPAKLEDSAVYLCASSLADTQYFGPGTRLTVL.

The J gene is TRBJ2-6, the V gene TRBV5-8, with no clear D. Germline V gene sequence: CDR1 SGHTS, CDR2 YDEGEE. The CDR3 runs 15 residues. V dropped 5 bases and J dropped 2 bases, with 11 bases sitting between them. The CDR3 loop reads CASSNQLPGANVLTF. The CDR3 DNA reads as TGTGCCAGCAGTAACCAGCTACCTGGGGCCAACGTCCTGACTTTC.

This chain connects TRBV7-2 to TRBJ2-1; no firm D call. CDR3 length: 14 amino acids. V was shortened by 5 bases and J by 3 bases, with 11 bases between the two germline ends. Germline loops: CDR1 SGHTA, CDR2 FQGNSA. The DNA of the CDR3 is TGTGCCAGCAGCGCGTATAATAACTACAATGAGCAGTTCTTC. It encodes CASSAYNNYNEQFF.

This clone has just a few counts. The V gene is TRBV30, the J gene TRBJ2-6; no clear D. Germline V CDR1 and CDR2: GTSNPN, SVGIG (reference sequence). CDR3 length: 17 amino acids. Deletions cut 0 bases from V and 4 bases from J, with 16 bases between. Here the CDR3 reads CAWSVQGIGSGANVLTF. CDR3 sequence (DNA): TGTGCCTGGAGTGTACAAGGTATAGGGTCCGGGGCCAACGTCCTGACTTTC. Together with reference TRBV30 and TRBJ2-6, the CDR3 gives the full variable domain: SQTIHQWPATLVQPVGSPLSLECTVEGTSNPNLYWYRQAAGRGLQLLFYSVGIGQISSEVPQNLSASRPQDRQFILSSKKLLLSDSGFYLCAWSVQGIGSGANVLTFGAGSRLTVL.

The chain has TRBV5-4 and TRBJ2-1; 7 nucleotides agree with TRBD1. CDR1 SGHNT and CDR2 YYREEE come from the germline V gene (reference sequence). V trimming: 4 bases; J trimming: 6 bases; junction bases outside the gene matches: 7. The CDR3 runs to 14 residues. CDR3 in amino acids: CASSPGDRSNEQFF. In DNA form, the CDR3 reads TGTGCCAGCAGCCCAGGGGACAGATCCAATGAGCAGTTCTTC.

This clone has a single count. The CDR3 nucleotides read TGCAGTGCCGGAGGCGATCAGCCCCAGCATTTT. It encodes CSAGGDQPQHF. The chain is built from TRBV20-1 and TRBJ1-5; D unresolved. This CDR3 has 11 residues. Between the trimmed V and J ends, which lost 6 bases and 5 bases, there was a span of 8 bases. The germline V gene has CDR1 DFQATT and CDR2 SNEGSKA (reference sequence).

The genes are TRBV4-3 and TRBJ2-5, with a weak D call TRBD2 (5 bases). CDR3 length: 14 amino acids. The ends were cut back, 3 bases at V and 2 bases at J, with 10 bases in the middle. Germline V gene lookup returns CDR1 LGHNA and CDR2 YSLEER. CDR3 DNA sequence: TGCGCCAGCAGCCAGATAGCGCAACAAGAGACCCAGTACTTC. Translating it yields CASSQIAQQETQYF.

There are a few counts of this clone. The gene calls are TRBV25-1 and TRBJ2-2, with D possibly TRBD1 on 5 matching bases. Germline values: CDR1 MGHDK, CDR2 SYGVNS. Trimming pared 6 bases from V and 6 bases from J, leaving 5 bases between. The CDR3 is made up of 11 amino acids. CDR3 coding DNA: TGTGCCAGCAGGGGGCCCGGGGAGCTGTTTTTT. Translating it yields CASRGPGELFF.